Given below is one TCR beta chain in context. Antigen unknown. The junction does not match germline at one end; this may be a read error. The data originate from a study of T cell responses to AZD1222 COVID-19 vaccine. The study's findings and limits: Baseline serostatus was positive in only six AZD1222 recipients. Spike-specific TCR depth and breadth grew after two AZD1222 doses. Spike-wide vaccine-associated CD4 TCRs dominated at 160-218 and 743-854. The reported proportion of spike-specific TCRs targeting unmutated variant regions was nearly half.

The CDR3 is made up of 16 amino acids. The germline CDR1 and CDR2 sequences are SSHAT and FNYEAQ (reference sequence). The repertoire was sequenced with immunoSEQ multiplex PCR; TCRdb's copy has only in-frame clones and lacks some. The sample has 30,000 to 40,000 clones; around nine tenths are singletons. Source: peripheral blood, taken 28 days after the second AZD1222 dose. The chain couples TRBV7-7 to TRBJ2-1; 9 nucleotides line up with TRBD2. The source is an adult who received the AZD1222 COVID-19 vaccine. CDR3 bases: TGTGCTAGCAGCTTATCTCTAGCGGGACAGTACAATGAGCAGTTCTTC. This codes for CASSLSLAGQYNEQFF.